The subject of this entry is one T cell receptor beta chain. Its antigen is currently unknown. One end of the junction is discordant with germline, which a read error may explain. This record belongs to a study of blood T cells in healthy people across ages. The second PCR ran about 6 to 11 cycles with a sample-barcoded 5' primer and J-beta primers. A 12-random-nucleotide template-switch adaptor tagged each cDNA molecule. MiXCR, run by TCRdb on the 5' RACE reads, gives a single entry per CDR3 protein. The sample contains about 900,000 distinct CDR3 sequences, 55% to 65% of which appear only once. Findings and limits, study-wide: Strongly correlated with naive T cell percentage was TCR beta diversity.

The CDR3 length is 13 residues. Germline CDR1 is MNHEY and CDR2 is SVGEGT. Healthy individuals of Caucasian origin from Russia, aged 6 to 90, served as donors. The sequence was obtained from a man between 25 and 39 years old in good health. This chain uses TRBV6-2 or TRBV6-3 with TRBJ1-1; TRBD1 might be the D (5 bases). The sequencing input was blood. The CDR3 loop is CASSDSTATEAFF. Here the CDR3 DNA reads TGTGCCAGCAGTGACTCGACAGCCACTGAAGCTTTCTTT.